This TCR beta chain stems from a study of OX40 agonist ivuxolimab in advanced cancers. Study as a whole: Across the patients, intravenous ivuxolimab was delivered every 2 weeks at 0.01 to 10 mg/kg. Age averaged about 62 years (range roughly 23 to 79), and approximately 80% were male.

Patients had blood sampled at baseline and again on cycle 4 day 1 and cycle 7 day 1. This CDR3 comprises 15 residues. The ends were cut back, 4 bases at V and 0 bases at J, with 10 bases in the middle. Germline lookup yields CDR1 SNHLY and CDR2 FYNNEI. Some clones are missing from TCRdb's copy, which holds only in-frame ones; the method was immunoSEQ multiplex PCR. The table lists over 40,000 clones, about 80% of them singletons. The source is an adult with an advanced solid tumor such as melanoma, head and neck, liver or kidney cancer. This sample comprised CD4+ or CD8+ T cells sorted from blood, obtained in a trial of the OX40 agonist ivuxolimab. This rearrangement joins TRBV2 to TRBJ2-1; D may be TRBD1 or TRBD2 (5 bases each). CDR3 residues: CASSGRDRSYNEQFF. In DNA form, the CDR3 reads TGTGCCAGCAGTGGAAGGGACCGCTCCTACAATGAGCAGTTCTTC.